This T cell receptor beta chain was profiled in a study of cytomegalovirus exposure and HLA in healthy donors. Overall study results and limits: No immune exposure information besides CMV serostatus was available. Later work showed greater clonal expansion in HLA-associated TCR beta chains than in equally common others. In a later analysis, at a false discovery rate of 0.05, over 15,000 TCR beta sequences matched HLA alleles. Reports indicated that the classifier achieved high specificity and sensitivity in diagnosing cytomegalovirus status.

Trimming shortened V by 3 bases and J by 8 bases, and 10 bases separated the two germline ends. The CDR3 is 13 amino acids. Germline V gene data show CDR1 as MGHDK and CDR2 as SYGVNS. The PCR made use of 60 Vbeta and 13 Jbeta primers. Measured with immunoSEQ multiplex PCR; TCRdb has only the in-frame clones, and not every one. In the table there are about 120,000 clones, 80% of which are singletons. In regard to this clone: Its cognate antigen is unknown.

This clonotype was sampled from a man aged 45-65 years in good health and CMV-seronegative. Specimen: PBMCs. The gene calls are TRBV25-1 and TRBJ1-4, with D possibly TRBD1 on 5 matching bases. The CDR3: CASSDRVGEKLFF. The CDR3 DNA follows: TGTGCCAGCAGTGACAGGGTAGGGGAAAAACTGTTTTTT.